This T cell receptor (beta chain) originates from a study of long-term antiretroviral therapy in people with HIV. Note on this clone: What it recognizes is unknown.

Participants with HIV, all of them, were treated in the United States. Researchers report immunoSEQ v3.0 was run at survey level. Sequencing of each sample targeted 40,000-50,000 T-cell genomes. The table came from immunoSEQ multiplex PCR; TCRdb's copy has only in-frame clones and leaves some out. The sample includes around 15,000 clones, roughly 90% of them seen just once. The germline V and J ends were trimmed by 0 bases and 2 bases, with 11 bases remaining between them. This CDR3 has 15 amino acids. CDR1 is LNHNV and CDR2 is YYDKDF in the germline V gene (reference sequence). Whole-study findings and limits: HIV repertoires covered narrower CDR3 length ranges than controls did. Pre-ART expanded TRB clones stayed dominant throughout, though often decreasing after ART.

This TCR was recovered from a man aged 45 to 65 with HIV. The sequences come from unsorted PBMCs, collected 0.7 years before starting antiretroviral therapy. V usage is TRBV15 and J usage is TRBJ2-7, with D perhaps TRBD2 (5 bases). The CDR3 DNA reads TGTGCCACCAGCAGAGACTCGGACTTCCCCTACGAGCAGTACTTC. Translated, it gives CATSRDSDFPYEQYF. Variable domain in full (rest from reference TRBV15 and TRBJ2-7): DAMVIQNPRYQVTQFGKPVTLSCSQTLNHNVMYWYQQKSSQAPKLLFHYYDKDFNNEADTPDNFQSRRPNTSFCFLDIRSPGLGDTAMYLCATSRDSDFPYEQYFGPGTRLTVT.